This T cell receptor beta chain was identified during a study of blood T cell repertoires in COVID-19. The CDR3 has 13 amino acids. Trimming left V 3 bases short and J 0 bases short, with 5 bases between. Germline V gene lookup returns CDR1 GTSNPN and CDR2 SVGIG (reference sequence). Some clones are missing from TCRdb's copy, which holds only in-frame ones; the method was immunoSEQ multiplex PCR. The table shows 60,000 or so clones, with around 77% occurring only once. The specimen was peripheral blood. The genes are TRBV30 and TRBJ1-4; D is ambiguous. The clonotype originates from a man aged 55 to 70 with acute or convalescent COVID-19. The CDR3: CAWREATNEKLFF. CDR3 DNA sequence: TGTGCCTGGAGAGAGGCAACTAATGAAAAACTGTTTTTT.